Shown below are 17 T cell receptor beta chains from a single sample sequenced in a study of cytomegalovirus exposure and HLA in healthy donors (dated by TCRdb to between 2016 and 2019). Library generation was performed with the immunoSEQ multiplex PCR assay. Entries here come from immuneACCESS through TCRdb and include only in-frame sequences with V and J called. Some clones fail to appear in such tables; in the studies checked, an unresolved V gene covers under half of the shortfall, and the cause of the remainder is unknown. The sample table holds approximately 82,000 clones, of which 85% to 95% were seen once. The ten largest clones represent 0.69% of the sample. Specimen: PBMCs. The receptors shown here come from a woman aged 18-29 years in good health and CMV-seronegative.

V usage is TRBV29-1 and J usage is TRBJ1-2, with TRBD1 matching over 8 bases. CDR3 length: 14 residues. Germline loops: CDR1 SQVTM, CDR2 ANQGSEA. Losses at the gene ends were 0 bases for V and 1 base for J; bases not matched to a gene: 1. CDR3 coding DNA: TGCAGCGTTGAAGACAGGGGGCGTAACTATGGCTACACCTTC. It yields the protein CSVEDRGRNYGYTF.

This clone was detected only once. This chain joins TRBV9 and TRBJ2-2; 9 positions agree with TRBD2. The V gene end was trimmed by 4 bases and the J gene end by 7 bases; junction bases not matched to a gene: 8. Per germline, CDR1 SGDLS and CDR2 YYNGEE. CDR3 length: 15 residues. The CDR3 spells CASSQHSGRVGELFF. CDR3 DNA sequence: TGTGCCAGCAGCCAACATAGCGGGAGAGTCGGGGAGCTGTTTTTT.

The genes are TRBV6-6 and TRBJ1-4; D unclear. This CDR3 comprises 15 residues. The germline CDR1 and CDR2 sequences are MNHNY and SVGAGI (reference sequence). Trimming left V 3 bases short and J 4 bases short, with 12 bases between. The CDR3, as DNA: TGTGCCAGCAGTTATGGGCGGGCGATTAATGAAAAACTGTTTTTT. Protein product: CASSYGRAINEKLFF.

This chain joins TRBV6-1 and TRBJ1-1; 7 bases line up with TRBD1. Germline V gene data show CDR1 as MNHNS and CDR2 as SASEGT. CDR3 length: 14 amino acids. The V and J ends lost 2 bases and 7 bases, in that order; junction bases with no gene match: 7. CDR3 nucleotides: TGTGCCAGCAGTGAAAATGGCCGACAGGGTGAAGCTTTCTTT. Translation gives CASSENGRQGEAFF.

The rearrangement uses TRBV5-1 and TRBJ2-2, with D possibly being TRBD2 (5 bases). V lost 7 bases to trimming and J lost 4 bases, with 11 bases between them. From germline, CDR1 is SGHRS and CDR2 YFSETQ. The CDR3 runs 13 residues. As DNA, the CDR3 is TGCGCCAGCCGGCCTAGCAGCACCGGGGAGCTGTTTTTT. This sequence encodes CASRPSSTGELFF.

The chain links TRBV19 to TRBJ1-3, with 8 bases aligning to TRBD1. Germline CDR1 and CDR2: LNHDA and SQIVND (reference sequence). The CDR3 consists of 16 residues. V was clipped by 5 bases and J by 1 base; unmatched bases: 7. The CDR3 DNA sequence: TGTGCCAGTAGTCGTCAGGGGGCAGTATCTGGAAACACCATATATTTT. This gives the protein CASSRQGAVSGNTIYF. Full variable domain (remainder filled in from reference TRBV19 and TRBJ1-3): DGGITQSPKYLFRKEGQNVTLSCEQNLNHDAMYWYRQDPGQGLRLIYYSQIVNDFQKGDIAEGYSVSREKKESFPLTVTSAQKNPTAFYLCASSRQGAVSGNTIYFGEGSWLTVV.

The chain combines TRBV5-1 with TRBJ2-2, with D possibly matching TRBD1 (6 bases). This CDR3 is 17 amino acids long. Trimming took 4 bases from V and 4 from J, leaving 20 bases between them. From germline, CDR1 is SGHRS and CDR2 YFSETQ. The CDR3 DNA is TGCGCCAGCAGCCTAAACAGGGTTCGTGGTTTCACCGGGGAGCTGTTTTTT. Translating gives CASSLNRVRGFTGELFF.

The DNA of the CDR3 is TGTGCCGGACAGGTCTCTGGGGCCAACGTCCTGACTTTC. Protein sequence: CAGQVSGANVLTF. This chain links TRBV19 with TRBJ2-6, with 7 bases lining up with TRBD1. After removal of 11 bases from V and 0 bases from J, the junction contained 1 base not matched to a gene. The germline V gene has CDR1 LNHDA and CDR2 SQIVND (reference sequence). The CDR3 loop spans 13 amino acids.

The chain employs TRBV7-8 and TRBJ1-1; tentative D call: TRBD1 (6 bases). V lost 4 bases and J lost 4, with 10 bases in between. The CDR3 covers 13 residues. Germline CDR1 SGHVS, CDR2 FQNEAQ. CDR3 in amino acids: CASSSRQVTEAFF. Written as DNA, the CDR3 is TGTGCCAGCAGCTCTAGACAGGTCACTGAAGCTTTCTTT.

This clone has only one observation. The rearrangement links TRBV4-3 to TRBJ1-1; TRBD1 might be the D (6 bases). Germline-derived CDR1 and CDR2 are LGHNA and YSLEER. V was shortened by 3 bases and J by 1 base, with 15 bases between the two germline ends. The CDR3 loop spans 16 amino acids. This chain's CDR3 is CASSQDFRGTNTEAFF. DNA of the CDR3: TGCGCCAGCAGCCAGGACTTCAGGGGAACGAACACTGAAGCTTTCTTT.

The rearrangement joins TRBV9 to TRBJ2-3; 9 nucleotides line up with TRBD2. Trimming cost V 0 bases and J 6 bases; bases outside gene matches: 2. The CDR3 extends over 14 amino acids. The germline gives CDR1 SGDLS, CDR2 YYNGEE. The CDR3 reads CASSVVAGEDTQYF. CDR3 bases: TGTGCCAGCAGCGTAGTAGCGGGAGAGGATACGCAGTATTTT.

The rearrangement uses TRBV2 and TRBJ1-2; no definite D call. This CDR3 region has 13 residues. From germline, CDR1 is SNHLY and CDR2 FYNNEI. The ends were cut back, 2 bases at V and 0 bases at J, with 4 bases in the middle. CDR3 sequence: CASSEPSNYGYTF. The CDR3 DNA sequence: TGTGCCAGCAGTGAACCTTCTAACTATGGCTACACCTTC.

The chain joins TRBV28 to TRBJ1-2; TRBD1 might be the D (5 bases). The V gene's germline CDR1 is MDHEN and CDR2 SYDVKM. The CDR3 consists of 15 residues. V lost 1 base to trimming and J lost 5 bases, with 14 bases between them. The CDR3 region has the DNA TGTGCCAGCAGTTTATCCCACAGGAATCGGTATGGCTACACCTTC. This codes for CASSLSHRNRYGYTF.

The J gene is TRBJ2-7, the V gene TRBV9; the D is unclear. The V and J ends lost 0 bases and 2 bases respectively, with 9 bases between them. The CDR3 is 14 residues long. Germline V lookup: CDR1 SGDLS, CDR2 YYNGEE. CDR3 DNA sequence: TGTGCCAGCAGCGTAGACGGGTCTACCTACGAGCAGTACTTC. Its protein is CASSVDGSTYEQYF.

The chain links TRBV4-3 to TRBJ2-7; 8 bases map to TRBD1. Germline values: CDR1 LGHNA, CDR2 YSLEER. There are 14 residues in the CDR3. Trimming took 4 bases from V and 2 from J; bases not matched to a gene: 4. Here the CDR3 reads CASSLRQGPYEQYF. In DNA form, the CDR3 reads TGCGCCAGCAGCCTCAGACAGGGGCCCTACGAGCAGTACTTC.

The V and J genes are TRBV30 and TRBJ1-1; 8 positions agree with TRBD1. The ends lost 3 bases at V and 10 bases at J; junction bases unmatched: 4. This CDR3 has 11 amino acids. Germline V gene lookup returns CDR1 GTSNPN and CDR2 SVGIG (reference sequence). This CDR3 is CAWRGRGLAFF. Here the CDR3 DNA reads TGTGCCTGGAGGGGCAGGGGGCTAGCTTTCTTT.

The rearrangement joins TRBV5-1 to TRBJ2-3; 8 bases are a match to TRBD2. V shed 6 bases and J 3 bases; nucleotides not matched to a gene: 6. Germline V gene lookup returns CDR1 SGHRS and CDR2 YFSETQ. CDR3 length equals 14 residues. The CDR3 here is CASTVSGTTDTQYF. The CDR3 DNA sequence: TGCGCCAGCACCGTTAGCGGGACGACAGATACGCAGTATTTT. Based on the CDR3 plus reference TRBV5-1 and TRBJ2-3, the full variable domain is KAGVTQTPRYLIKTRGQQVTLSCSPISGHRSVSWYQQTPGQGLQFLFEYFSETQRNKGNFPGRFSGRQFSNSRSEMNVSTLELGDSALYLCASTVSGTTDTQYFGPGTRLTVL.